Given below is one TCR beta chain in context. Its antigen is currently unknown. This sample is drawn from a study of T cell responses to AZD1222 COVID-19 vaccine. The method was immunoSEQ multiplex PCR; TCRdb's version includes in-frame clones alone and lacks a portion of them. The sample lists about 150,000 clones; 85% to 95% were seen once. The CDR3 has 16 amino acids. Germline lookup yields CDR1 SGHRS and CDR2 YFSETQ. V was shortened by 0 bases and J by 5 bases, with 18 bases between the two germline ends. Regarding the study as a whole: White British donors predominated, females outnumbered males, and clonal diversity was possibly underestimated. Spike-specific TCRs gained breadth and depth after people received two AZD1222 doses.

The chain has TRBV5-1 and TRBJ2-7, with D possibly TRBD2 on 6 matching bases. The receptor was isolated from an adult in good health. The specimen comprised peripheral blood, sampled on day 0 of AZD1222 vaccination. CDR3 bases: TGCGCCAGCAGCTTGGGTCCTGGGGGGACCGGCAACGAGCAGTACTTC. It yields the protein CASSLGPGGTGNEQYF.